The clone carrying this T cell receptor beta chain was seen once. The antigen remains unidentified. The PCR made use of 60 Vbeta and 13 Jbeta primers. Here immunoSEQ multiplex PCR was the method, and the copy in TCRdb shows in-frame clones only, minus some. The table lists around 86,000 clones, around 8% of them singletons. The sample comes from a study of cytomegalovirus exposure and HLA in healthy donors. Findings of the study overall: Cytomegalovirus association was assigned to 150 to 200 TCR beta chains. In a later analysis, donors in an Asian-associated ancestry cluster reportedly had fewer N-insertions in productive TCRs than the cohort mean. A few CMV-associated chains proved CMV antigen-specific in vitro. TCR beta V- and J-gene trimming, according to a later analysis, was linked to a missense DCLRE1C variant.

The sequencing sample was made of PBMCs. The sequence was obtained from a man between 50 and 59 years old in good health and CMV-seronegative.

In DNA form, the CDR3 reads TGCGCCAGCAGTGGGTCGACTAGCGGGGGGACCAGCTCCTACAATGAGCAGTTCTTC. Translation: CASSGSTSGGTSSYNEQFF. The chain employs TRBV10-2 and TRBJ2-1, with 13 nucleotides matching TRBD2. Germline lookup yields CDR1 WSHSY and CDR2 SAAADI. The CDR3 extends over 19 amino acids. The trim removed 4 bases at V and 0 bases at J, leaving 9 bases unmatched.